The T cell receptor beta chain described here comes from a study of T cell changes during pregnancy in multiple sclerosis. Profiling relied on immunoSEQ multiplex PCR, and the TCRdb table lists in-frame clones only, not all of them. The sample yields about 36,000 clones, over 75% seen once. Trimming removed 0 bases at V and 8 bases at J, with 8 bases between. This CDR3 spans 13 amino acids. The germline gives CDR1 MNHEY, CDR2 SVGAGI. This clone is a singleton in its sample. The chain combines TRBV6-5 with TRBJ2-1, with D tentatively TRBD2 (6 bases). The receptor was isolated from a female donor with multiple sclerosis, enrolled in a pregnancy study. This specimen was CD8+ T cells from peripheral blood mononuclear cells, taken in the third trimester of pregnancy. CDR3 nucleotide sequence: TGTGCCAGCAGTTACTCAAGGAGGGATGAGCAGTTCTTC. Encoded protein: CASSYSRRDEQFF.